The clone carrying this TCR beta chain was counted between two and nine times. Its antigen is currently unknown. This CDR3 has 14 residues. Germline lookup yields CDR1 MGHRA and CDR2 YSYEKL. Trimming shortened V by 5 bases and J by 7 bases, and 15 bases separated the two germline ends. A second about 7 to 11 cycle PCR used barcoded and J-beta primers. Each CDR3 protein gets one entry after TCRdb re-called the 5' RACE reads with MiXCR. Of some 1.4 million distinct CDR3 sequences listed, 42% are singletons. The sample originates from a study of blood T cells in healthy people across ages. Study-level findings and limits: Among T cells, TCR beta diversity per million cells dropped roughly linearly as age rose. The authors considered diversity estimates from one million T cells to be underestimates.

The receptor comes from a woman under 30 in good health. The rearrangement links TRBV4-1 to TRBJ2-1; D may correspond to TRBD1 or TRBD2 (5 bases each). Sequenced sample: blood. The CDR3 DNA is TGCGCCAGCAGCTCGGGACGCCGTCAGAATGAGCAGTTCTTC. Encoded protein: CASSSGRRQNEQFF.